This TCR beta chain came from a study of T cell responses to AZD1222 COVID-19 vaccine. General study results and limits: Across the whole spike, CD4 TCRs peaked at regions 160-218 and 743-854. Mostly white British, mostly female donors; authors suggested clonal diversity may be underestimated. When two AZD1222 doses had been given, Spike-specific TCR breadth and depth rose. The study sampled repertoires only after the peak T cell response.

Points on this clone: What it binds is unknown.

The method was immunoSEQ multiplex PCR; TCRdb's version includes in-frame clones alone and lacks a portion of them. Among some 80,000 clones listed, approximately 87% were seen once. V shed 1 base and J shed 0 bases, with 20 bases lying between them. The CDR3 loop spans 19 amino acids. Germline values: CDR1 SGHDT, CDR2 YYEEEE. The sequence came from an adult in good health. This chain links TRBV5-6 with TRBJ2-4, with D possibly being TRBD1 (6 bases). This material consisted of peripheral blood, taken on day 0 of AZD1222 vaccination. CDR3 nucleotides: TGTGCCAGCAGCTTGAAGACAGGAGCGGCATCCTTAGCCAAAAACATTCAGTACTTC. It specifies CASSLKTGAASLAKNIQYF.